Included here is one T cell receptor beta chain sequence, with context. Germline-derived CDR1 and CDR2 are MNHEY and SVGAGI. V was clipped by 6 bases and J by 5 bases; unmatched bases: 6. The CDR3 is 14 residues long. This entry belongs to a study of shared clonotypes between healthy human individuals. Across the study: The people who gave samples were a couple of women and three men aged 18 to 49.

Researchers ran the assay at a deep level. Assay used: immunoSEQ multiplex PCR; TCRdb lists only in-frame clones, some missing. The profile covers roughly 1,600,000 clones, with just under 99% appearing a single time and 0.36% taken by the ten largest. This clonotype originated in a man younger than 45 in good health. Source material: naive CD4+ T cells sorted from blood. The subset was: CD45RA+ positively selected. The J gene is TRBJ2-7, the V gene TRBV6-5; TRBD1 agrees at 11 bases. The CDR3 sequence is CASRLRDRGNEQYF. The CDR3 DNA is TGTGCCAGCAGACTACGGGACAGGGGGAACGAGCAGTACTTC.